This T cell receptor (beta chain) was retrieved from a study of T cell repertoires in cytomegalovirus infection. V was pared by 1 base and J by 4 bases, with 10 bases between. Germline V lookup: CDR1 MDHEN, CDR2 SYDVKM. The CDR3 runs 14 residues. Study-level points and caveats: Cumulative frequency (of public TCR beta family members) identified carriers of CMV plus the relevant HLA. Predominance within the ex vivo response was attributable to HLA-C-restricted CMV-specific TCR beta clonotypes.

Of note for this clonotype: Its antigen is as yet unknown.

TCRdb ran MiXCR on the reads and lists one entry per CDR3 protein. The table records hundreds of thousands of distinct CDR3 sequences, 35% to 40% of them present only once. The sequencing input was PBMCs. The chain employs TRBV28 and TRBJ1-1; D is uncertain. This sequence was found in a human donor in good health (CMV status not recorded). Some clones in this sample may be carry-over from other donors' samples. The CDR3 is CASSLSTRATEAFF. CDR3 coding DNA: TGTGCCAGCAGTTTATCGACGCGGGCCACTGAAGCTTTCTTT. Looking up the rest from reference TRBV28 and TRBJ1-1 gives the full variable domain: DVKVTQSSRYLVKRTGEKVFLECVQDMDHENMFWYRQDPGLGLRLIYFSYDVKMKEKGDIPEGYSVSREKKERFSLILESASTNQTSMYLCASSLSTRATEAFFGQGTRLTVV.